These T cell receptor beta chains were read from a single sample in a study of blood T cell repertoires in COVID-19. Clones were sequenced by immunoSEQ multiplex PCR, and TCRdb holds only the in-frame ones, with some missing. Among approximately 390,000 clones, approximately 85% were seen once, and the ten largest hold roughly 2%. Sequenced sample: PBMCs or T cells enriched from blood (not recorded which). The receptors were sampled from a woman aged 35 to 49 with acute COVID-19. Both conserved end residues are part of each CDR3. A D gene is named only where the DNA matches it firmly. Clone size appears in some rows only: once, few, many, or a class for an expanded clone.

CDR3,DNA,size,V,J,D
CATSDGLTGDLDTQYF,TGTGCCACCAGTGATGGGTTAACAGGGGATTTAGATACGCAGTATTTT,.,TRBV24-1,TRBJ2-3,TRBD1
CASRWVGVGLAGGKEQYF,TGTGCCAGCAGGTGGGTTGGGGTAGGGCTAGCGGGGGGTAAAGAGCAGTACTTC,.,TRBV5-4,TRBJ2-7,TRBD2
CASSLQALNTEAFF,TGTGCCAGCAGCCTCCAGGCCTTGAACACTGAAGCTTTCTTT,.,TRBV7-9,TRBJ1-1,.
CASSSRGGHTQYF,TGTGCCAGCAGCTCTAGGGGGGGGCATACGCAGTATTTT,.,TRBV7-8,TRBJ2-3,.
CASSPRDSQPQHF,TGTGCCAGCAGCCCAAGGGACAGTCAGCCCCAGCATTTT,.,TRBV3-1/TRBV3-2,TRBJ1-5,TRBD1
CASTAWGVTDTQYF,TGTGCCAGCACGGCCTGGGGGGTCACAGATACGCAGTATTTT,.,TRBV25-1,TRBJ2-3,.
CASRRGLDTEAFF,TGTGCCAGTAGAAGGGGGCTGGACACTGAAGCTTTCTTT,.,TRBV19,TRBJ1-1,TRBD1
CASGLGQGNSPLHF,TGTGCTAGTGGTTTGGGACAGGGGAATTCACCCCTCCACTTT,.,TRBV12-5,TRBJ1-6,TRBD1
CASSEYTGTNTYEQYF,TGTGCCAGCAGCGAGTACACCGGGACTAACACCTACGAGCAGTACTTC,.,TRBV14,TRBJ2-7,TRBD2
CATSESTGARDTQYF,TGTGCCACCAGTGAATCGACAGGGGCTAGGGATACGCAGTATTTT,once,TRBV24-1,TRBJ2-3,TRBD1
CASSLGSPAAGNTIYF,TGCGCCAGCAGCTTGGGATCCCCGGCGGCTGGAAACACCATATATTTT,.,TRBV5-1,TRBJ1-3,.
CASSEGADYEQYF,TGCGCCAGCAGTGAGGGGGCCGACTACGAGCAGTACTTC,once,TRBV10-2,TRBJ2-7,.
CASGASNEKLFF,TGTGCCAGCGGGGCCTCTAATGAAAAACTGTTTTTT,.,TRBV18,TRBJ1-4,.
CASSSGGLGTEAFF,TGTGCCAGCAGCTCCGGGGGGTTGGGCACTGAAGCTTTCTTT,.,TRBV7-9,TRBJ1-1,.
CASSLGIRRVINQPQHF,TGTGCCAGCAGCTTAGGTATTCGCCGGGTCATCAATCAGCCCCAGCATTTT,once,TRBV7-8,TRBJ1-5,.
CASSLFGTSEETQYF,TGTGCCAGCAGCTTATTTGGGACTAGCGAGGAGACCCAGTACTTC,.,TRBV11-2,TRBJ2-5,TRBD2
CASSVEVDSYGYTF,TGTGCCAGCAGCGTAGAGGTCGACAGCTATGGCTACACCTTC,.,TRBV9,TRBJ1-2,.
CASSQDSRGGIDIQYF,TGTGCCAGCAGCCAAGATTCGAGGGGGGGTATTGACATTCAGTACTTC,.,TRBV3-1/TRBV3-2,TRBJ2-4,.
CASGQNSNQPQHF,TGTGCCAGCGGACAGAATAGCAATCAGCCCCAGCATTTT,once,TRBV6-5,TRBJ1-5,.
CASSPLDYNSPLHF,TGTGCCAGCAGCCCTTTAGATTATAATTCACCCCTCCACTTT,few,TRBV3-1/TRBV3-2,TRBJ1-6,.
CASSPNSGGHSYNEQFF,TGTGCCAGCTCACCTAACTCGGGGGGCCACTCCTACAATGAGCAGTTCTTC,.,TRBV18,TRBJ2-1,.
CASSINRERTEAFF,TGTGCCAGTAGTATAAACAGGGAGAGGACTGAAGCTTTCTTT,.,TRBV19,TRBJ1-1,.
CASSTTGIDYEQYF,TGTGCCAGCAGCACAACAGGGATTGACTACGAGCAGTACTTC,.,TRBV6-5,TRBJ2-7,.
CAWSSSGGPGTNEKLFF,TGTGCCTGGAGTTCCTCAGGGGGCCCAGGAACTAATGAAAAACTGTTTTTT,.,TRBV30,TRBJ1-4,TRBD1
CASSIAGGGTEAFF,TGTGCCAGTAGTATAGCCGGCGGGGGGACTGAAGCTTTCTTT,.,TRBV19,TRBJ1-1,.